This TCR beta chain derives from a study of CD8 T cells in ankylosing spondylitis. Study observations and caveats: Existing reports had already noted some motif variants in reactive arthritis synovial fluid and blood. In ankylosing spondylitis blood, a motif of roughly eight highly homologous TCR beta variants appeared characteristic.

The V end was cut by 4 bases, the J end by 11 bases, with 23 bases between. Germline-derived CDR1 and CDR2 are SEHNR and FQNEAQ (reference sequence). The CDR3 is made up of 15 amino acids. This clonotype was counted ten times or more. What it recognizes is unknown. TCRdb reanalysed the 5' RACE reads using MiXCR and keeps one entry per CDR3 protein. This repertoire shows hundreds of thousands of distinct CDR3 sequences, roughly 8.2% found once; its top ten account for 4.8%. This receptor was obtained from a female donor with ankylosing spondylitis or in good health (not recorded which). The source material was blood, either unsorted or a sorted T cell fraction (not recorded which). V usage is TRBV7-9 and J usage is TRBJ1-1; D is possibly TRBD1 (5 bases). The CDR3 DNA follows: TGTGCCAGCAGCTCAAAGCCTATGGGGCCCAACGCCGCTTTCTTT. This codes for CASSSKPMGPNAAFF.